Each of the 19 T cell receptor beta chains below was sequenced from the same sample in a study of T cell responses to AZD1222 COVID-19 vaccine. Clones were read by immunoSEQ multiplex PCR, and TCRdb kept only the in-frame ones, dropping some. The sample holds about 130,000 clones, 86% seen once. This specimen was peripheral blood, taken on day 0 of AZD1222 vaccination. The receptor set was obtained from an adult in good health.

V is TRBV2 and J is TRBJ2-7; tentatively, D is TRBD1 (5 bases). Per the germline V gene, CDR1 is SNHLY and CDR2 is FYNNEI. CDR3 size: 12 residues. V shed 8 bases and J shed 0 bases, with 8 bases lying between them. As DNA, the CDR3 is TGTGCCAGCGAGGACATCTCCTACGAGCAGTACTTC. Encoded protein: CASEDISYEQYF.

The chain uses TRBV5-1 and TRBJ2-5; 7 positions agree with TRBD1. The germline V gene encodes CDR1 SGHRS and CDR2 YFSETQ. V lost 4 bases to trimming and J lost 5 bases; unmatched junction nucleotides: 5. The CDR3 is 13 residues long. Here the CDR3 reads CASSPDRRETQYF. Written as DNA, the CDR3 is TGCGCCAGCAGCCCGGACAGGCGGGAGACCCAGTACTTC. The full variable domain, rest sourced from reference TRBV5-1 and TRBJ2-5, is KAGVTQTPRYLIKTRGQQVTLSCSPISGHRSVSWYQQTPGQGLQFLFEYFSETQRNKGNFPGRFSGRQFSNSRSEMNVSTLELGDSALYLCASSPDRRETQYFGPGTRLLVL.

This clone was observed a handful of times. This chain connects TRBV5-5 to TRBJ2-7; 7 bases fit TRBD1. Trimming at V came to 0 bases and at J to 10 bases, leaving 13 bases not matched to a gene. Looked up from germline, CDR1 is SGHKS and CDR2 is YYEKEE (reference sequence). The CDR3 has 15 residues. In nucleotides, the CDR3 is TGTGCCAGCAGCTTGGCCCCGACAGGGTCGGATGGACAGTACTTC. It yields the protein CASSLAPTGSDGQYF.

In this sample, this clone turned up once. J is TRBJ1-3 and V is TRBV11-3; D remains unclear. This CDR3 spans 14 amino acids. The germline V gene has CDR1 SGHNT and CDR2 YENEEA. V was clipped by 4 bases and J by 0 bases, with 7 bases between them. In nucleotides, the CDR3 is TGTGCCAGCAGCTCCGGGGTCTCTGGAAACACCATATATTTT. Its protein product is CASSSGVSGNTIYF.

This chain links TRBV5-6 with TRBJ2-7; D remains unclear. The CDR3 covers 13 residues. The V gene's germline CDR1 is SGHDT and CDR2 YYEEEE. The V end lost 0 bases, the J end lost 6 bases, and 10 bases lay between the germline ends. CDR3 sequence (DNA): TGTGCCAGCAGCTTGGCCTCCCTAGGCGAGCAGTACTTC. Translation gives CASSLASLGEQYF.

As DNA, the CDR3 is TGCGCCAGCAGCTGGGCGGGGGACTACGAGCAGTACTTC. Translation gives CASSWAGDYEQYF. The chain has TRBV5-1 and TRBJ2-7; 7 positions match TRBD2. Germline assignment: CDR1 SGHRS and CDR2 YFSETQ. V lost 3 bases to trimming and J lost 3 bases; unmatched junction nucleotides: 3. This CDR3 contains 13 residues. The whole variable domain, filled in from reference TRBV5-1 and TRBJ2-7, reads KAGVTQTPRYLIKTRGQQVTLSCSPISGHRSVSWYQQTPGQGLQFLFEYFSETQRNKGNFPGRFSGRQFSNSRSEMNVSTLELGDSALYLCASSWAGDYEQYFGPGTRLTVT.

This clone was detected a few times. The chain uses TRBV18 and TRBJ2-7, with 7 bases that match TRBD1. Germline loops: CDR1 KGHSH, CDR2 LQKENI. CDR3 length: 16 amino acids. V was pared by 3 bases and J by 3 bases, with 11 bases of the junction left unmatched. CDR3 sequence reads: CASSPALGTVLYEQYF. The CDR3 DNA reads TGTGCCAGCTCACCGGCATTGGGGACAGTACTCTACGAGCAGTACTTC. Full variable domain (remainder filled in from reference TRBV18 and TRBJ2-7): NAGVMQNPRHLVRRRGQEARLRCSPMKGHSHVYWYRQLPEEGLKFMVYLQKENIIDESGMPKERFSAEFPKEGPSILRIQQVVRGDSAAYFCASSPALGTVLYEQYFGPGTRLTVT.

This clone was seen once. This chain uses TRBV11-2 with TRBJ1-6, with D possibly TRBD1 on 6 matching bases. The CDR3 contains 17 residues. V was trimmed by 3 bases and J by 1 base, leaving 13 bases between them. Germline V lookup: CDR1 SGHAT, CDR2 FQNNGV. CDR3 DNA sequence: TGTGCCAGCAGCTTCCCGGGGGCGCGGTCCTATAATTCACCCCTCCACTTT. Its protein is CASSFPGARSYNSPLHF.

The chain couples TRBV9 to TRBJ2-3; TRBD1 matches 11 bases. Germline V gives CDR1 SGDLS, CDR2 YYNGEE. The V segment lost 3 bases and the J segment 6 bases; nucleotides outside the gene matches: 6. The CDR3 length is 15 residues. In DNA form, the CDR3 reads TGTGCCAGCAGCGATAGCGGGACAGGGGGGGATACGCAGTATTTT. Protein product: CASSDSGTGGDTQYF. The full variable domain, in which reference TRBV9 and TRBJ2-3 provide the parts outside the CDR3, is DSGVTQTPKHLITATGQRVTLRCSPRSGDLSVYWYQQSLDQGLQFLIQYYNGEERAKGNILERFSAQQFPDLHSELNLSSLELGDSALYFCASSDSGTGGDTQYFGPGTRLTVL.

The sample holds one count of this clone. The chain joins TRBV9 to TRBJ2-5, with 8 bases aligning to TRBD2. Germline CDR1 and CDR2: SGDLS and YYNGEE. J was trimmed by 7 bases and V by 0 bases; bases with no gene match: 2. This CDR3 region has 13 residues. Here the CDR3 DNA reads TGTGCCAGCAGCGTAGCAAGCGGGGGGACCCAGTACTTC. This codes for CASSVASGGTQYF. Together with reference TRBV9 and TRBJ2-5, the CDR3 gives the full variable domain: DSGVTQTPKHLITATGQRVTLRCSPRSGDLSVYWYQQSLDQGLQFLIQYYNGEERAKGNILERFSAQQFPDLHSELNLSSLELGDSALYFCASSVASGGTQYFGPGTRLLVL.

The chain employs TRBV30 and TRBJ1-1, with D possibly being TRBD1 (5 bases). V lost 0 bases and J lost 6, with 17 bases in between. The CDR3 totals 15 residues. Germline CDR1 GTSNPN, CDR2 SVGIG (reference sequence). CDR3 bases: TGTGCCTGGAGTGTACAGCGCGGGGGAAGAGCTGAAGCTTTCTTT. This translates into CAWSVQRGGRAEAFF.

This chain uses TRBV30 with TRBJ1-4, with D possibly TRBD1 on 5 matching bases. Germline assignment: CDR1 GTSNPN and CDR2 SVGIG (reference sequence). With 2 bases removed from V and 5 bases from J, the gap between germline ends came to 15 bases. The CDR3 consists of 15 residues. CDR3 sequence reads: CAWSHSGRKNEKLFF. The CDR3 DNA reads as TGTGCCTGGAGTCATTCGGGACGGAAAAATGAAAAACTGTTTTTT.

This clone was recorded once. CDR3 protein: CASSVAGQGAHQPQHF. Written as DNA, the CDR3 is TGTGCCAGCAGCGTGGCGGGACAGGGGGCCCATCAGCCCCAGCATTTT. The chain has TRBV5-8 and TRBJ1-5, with 12 bases matching TRBD1. The CDR3 length is 16 residues. Trimming took 4 bases from V and 5 from J; bases not matched to a gene: 7. Germline values: CDR1 SGHTS, CDR2 YDEGEE.

The V call is TRBV9, the J call TRBJ1-3, with 9 bases lining up with TRBD1. This CDR3 comprises 17 residues. The germline gives CDR1 SGDLS, CDR2 YYNGEE. The trim removed 0 bases at V and 0 bases at J, leaving 4 bases unmatched. Here the CDR3 reads CASSVAPGQGSGNTIYF. Here the CDR3 DNA reads TGTGCCAGCAGCGTAGCTCCGGGACAGGGCTCTGGAAACACCATATATTTT.

Here the CDR3 reads CASSHGLGQTGELFF. The CDR3 region has the DNA TGTGCCAGCAGCCACGGCCTGGGTCAAACCGGGGAGCTGTTTTTT. V gene TRBV11-3 combines with J gene TRBJ2-2; D is uncertain. The CDR3 spans 15 residues. V lost 5 bases to trimming and J lost 5 bases, with 15 bases between them. Germline lookup yields CDR1 SGHNT and CDR2 YENEEA.

The J gene is TRBJ2-3, the V gene TRBV9; TRBD2 agrees at 7 bases. The CDR3 runs to 15 residues. The V segment lost 0 bases and the J segment 2 bases; nucleotides outside the gene matches: 3. Germline V gives CDR1 SGDLS, CDR2 YYNGEE. The CDR3 coding sequence is TGTGCCAGCAGCGTAGTTGGGGGGGACACAGATACGCAGTATTTT. Residues: CASSVVGGDTDTQYF.

V gene TRBV10-3 combines with J gene TRBJ1-1; the D gene is possibly TRBD1 (5 bases). This CDR3 is 13 amino acids long. Per germline, CDR1 ENHRY and CDR2 SYGVKD. V lost 7 bases and J 2 bases, leaving 11 bases between the germline ends. CDR3 nucleotide sequence: TGTGCCATCACTATACAGGTCAACACTGAAGCTTTCTTT. This translates into CAITIQVNTEAFF.

The V call is TRBV29-1, the J call TRBJ2-3; 14 bases are a match to TRBD2. Trimming at V came to 0 bases and at J to 2 bases, leaving 7 bases not matched to a gene. CDR3 length equals 18 residues. Germline CDR1 is SQVTM and CDR2 is ANQGSEA. CDR3 residues: CSVEDGLAGGGLTDTQYF. The CDR3 nucleotides are TGCAGCGTTGAAGACGGACTAGCGGGGGGTGGACTCACAGATACGCAGTATTTT.

This chain connects TRBV6-6 to TRBJ1-2; a possible D gene is TRBD1 (5 bases). The CDR3 has 12 residues. The V end was cut by 1 base, the J end by 8 bases, with 8 bases between. Looked up from germline, CDR1 is MNHNY and CDR2 is SVGAGI (reference sequence). CDR3 in amino acids: CASSYLGDGYTF. The CDR3 DNA follows: TGTGCCAGCAGTTACTTGGGGGACGGCTACACCTTC.